The rows below give T cell receptor beta chains drawn from one sample of a study of blood T cell repertoires in COVID-19. TCRdb's copy holds only in-frame clones and misses some; the assay was immunoSEQ multiplex PCR. The data contain approximately 130,000 clones, 65% to 85% of them singletons. The material sequenced was peripheral blood. These receptors were collected from a man older than 75 with active or convalescent COVID-19. Each CDR3 is given with its conserved first and last residue. D genes are given only for firm matches. Only part of the rows carry a size: once, few, many, or a class if the clone is expanded.

abundance: NA
v_gene: TRBV3-1/TRBV3-2
j_gene: TRBJ2-5
d_gene: TRBD2
CDR3nt: TGTGCCAGCAGCCTCCTAGCGGCTCAAGAGACCCAGTACTTC
CDR3aa: CASSLLAAQETQYF

abundance: NA
v_gene: TRBV4-3
j_gene: TRBJ1-2
d_gene: NA
CDR3nt: TGCGCCAGCAGCCAAGGGGAGGGGAAGGGCTACACCTTC
CDR3aa: CASSQGEGKGYTF

abundance: NA
v_gene: TRBV3-1/TRBV3-2
j_gene: TRBJ1-2
d_gene: NA
CDR3nt: TGTGCCAGCAGCCAAGATTACCGGGTTCGCCCGAACTATGGCTACACCTTC
CDR3aa: CASSQDYRVRPNYGYTF

abundance: NA
v_gene: TRBV3-1/TRBV3-2
j_gene: TRBJ2-1
d_gene: TRBD2
CDR3nt: TGTGCCAGCAGCCAAGAGCTAGCGGGGGGCGTTGACAATGAGCAGTTCTTC
CDR3aa: CASSQELAGGVDNEQFF

abundance: NA
v_gene: TRBV6-6
j_gene: TRBJ2-2
d_gene: NA
CDR3nt: TGTGCCAGCAGTCCGCTAGGGACTGGAGCTAACACCGGGGAGCTGTTTTTT
CDR3aa: CASSPLGTGANTGELFF

abundance: NA
v_gene: TRBV2
j_gene: TRBJ1-2
d_gene: NA
CDR3nt: TGTGCCAGCAGTGATTTAGTTTATGGCTACACCTTC
CDR3aa: CASSDLVYGYTF

abundance: NA
v_gene: TRBV6-2/TRBV6-3
j_gene: TRBJ1-6
d_gene: TRBD1
CDR3nt: TGTGCCAGCAGCAGAGGGGGCCAAGGTAATTCACCCCTCCACTTT
CDR3aa: CASSRGGQGNSPLHF

abundance: once
v_gene: TRBV15
j_gene: TRBJ2-5
d_gene: NA
CDR3nt: TGTGCCACCAGCAGAGCGGGGGAAGAGACCCAGTACTTC
CDR3aa: CATSRAGEETQYF

abundance: NA
v_gene: TRBV5-1
j_gene: TRBJ2-5
d_gene: NA
CDR3nt: TGCGCCAGCACCCAGGGGGGAGAAGAGACCCAGTACTTC
CDR3aa: CASTQGGEETQYF

abundance: NA
v_gene: TRBV27
j_gene: TRBJ2-7
d_gene: NA
CDR3nt: TGTGCCAGCAGTTTCACAGGGAGCTACGAGCAGTACTTC
CDR3aa: CASSFTGSYEQYF

abundance: NA
v_gene: TRBV4-3
j_gene: TRBJ2-7
d_gene: TRBD2
CDR3nt: TGCGCCAGCAGCCAAGGGACTAGCGGGGGGTCCTACGAGCAGTACTTC
CDR3aa: CASSQGTSGGSYEQYF

abundance: few
v_gene: TRBV2
j_gene: TRBJ2-5
d_gene: NA
CDR3nt: TGTGCCAGCAGGGGGAAGGGGGATGTGACCCAGTACTTC
CDR3aa: CASRGKGDVTQYF

abundance: NA
v_gene: TRBV3-1/TRBV3-2
j_gene: TRBJ2-7
d_gene: TRBD1
CDR3nt: TGTGCCAGCAGCCAAGAATGGACAGGGGGCTACGAGCAGTACTTC
CDR3aa: CASSQEWTGGYEQYF

abundance: NA
v_gene: TRBV28
j_gene: TRBJ2-1
d_gene: TRBD1
CDR3nt: TGTGCCAGCAGTACCACTATCCGACAGGGGGGCGCCTACAATGAGCAGTTCTTC
CDR3aa: CASSTTIRQGGAYNEQFF

abundance: NA
v_gene: TRBV6-1
j_gene: TRBJ1-6
d_gene: TRBD1
CDR3nt: TGTGCCAGCAGTGACCTTACAGGGGGCGCCCTCCACTTT
CDR3aa: CASSDLTGGALHF

abundance: NA
v_gene: TRBV4-2
j_gene: TRBJ1-4
d_gene: NA
CDR3nt: TGTGCCAGCAGCCAAGATTTGTCGGTGAATAATGAAAAACTGTTTTTT
CDR3aa: CASSQDLSVNNEKLFF

abundance: once
v_gene: TRBV6-2/TRBV6-3
j_gene: TRBJ1-5
d_gene: NA
CDR3nt: TGTGCCAGCAGCCCCGACCCCCGGCGTTCAATTAGCAATCAGCCCCAACATTTT
CDR3aa: CASSPDPRRSISNQPQHF

abundance: NA
v_gene: TRBV14
j_gene: TRBJ2-1
d_gene: TRBD2
CDR3nt: TGTGCCAGCGGCGACCAGCGGGGGAGTGAGCAGTTCTTC
CDR3aa: CASGDQRGSEQFF

abundance: NA
v_gene: TRBV28
j_gene: TRBJ1-3
d_gene: TRBD1
CDR3nt: TGTGCCAGCAAAAGGGGGCATAGTCTCCTGTCAGGAAACACCATATATTTT
CDR3aa: CASKRGHSLLSGNTIYF

abundance: NA
v_gene: TRBV6-6
j_gene: TRBJ1-1
d_gene: NA
CDR3nt: TGTGCCAGCAGCGGACAGATGAACACTGAAGCTTTCTTT
CDR3aa: CASSGQMNTEAFF

abundance: NA
v_gene: TRBV4-1
j_gene: TRBJ1-4
d_gene: NA
CDR3nt: TGCGCCAGCAGCCAAGACAGGGTGTCAACTAATGAAAAACTGTTTTTT
CDR3aa: CASSQDRVSTNEKLFF

abundance: NA
v_gene: TRBV6-2/TRBV6-3
j_gene: TRBJ1-5
d_gene: NA
CDR3nt: TGTGCCAGCAGTTTAATTAGGGGGGGATCGACTAATCAGCCCCAGCATTTT
CDR3aa: CASSLIRGGSTNQPQHF

abundance: NA
v_gene: TRBV5-5
j_gene: TRBJ1-1
d_gene: TRBD1
CDR3nt: TGTGCCAGCAGCTGGGGACAGGGGTACGGCACTGAAGCTTTCTTT
CDR3aa: CASSWGQGYGTEAFF

abundance: NA
v_gene: TRBV18
j_gene: TRBJ2-5
d_gene: NA
CDR3nt: TGTGCCAGCTCACCACGGCGCGGTCAAGAGACCCAGTACTTC
CDR3aa: CASSPRRGQETQYF

abundance: NA
v_gene: TRBV6-2/TRBV6-3
j_gene: TRBJ1-5
d_gene: NA
CDR3nt: TGTGCCAGCAGTTACTTTGGCAGGGATCAGCCCCAGCATTTT
CDR3aa: CASSYFGRDQPQHF

abundance: NA
v_gene: TRBV6-2/TRBV6-3
j_gene: TRBJ1-6
d_gene: NA
CDR3nt: TGTGCCAGCAGTTACTCGAGGGTCGGCAATTCACCCCTCCACTTT
CDR3aa: CASSYSRVGNSPLHF

abundance: few
v_gene: TRBV7-2
j_gene: TRBJ1-2
d_gene: NA
CDR3nt: TGTGCCAGCAGCTTAGATGGGCAGGCGTATGGCTACACCTTC
CDR3aa: CASSLDGQAYGYTF

abundance: NA
v_gene: TRBV14
j_gene: TRBJ2-6
d_gene: NA
CDR3nt: TGTGCCAGCAGCCTCTTAGCGGTTGTTGGGGCCAACGTCCTGACTTTC
CDR3aa: CASSLLAVVGANVLTF

abundance: once
v_gene: TRBV7-3
j_gene: TRBJ2-3
d_gene: TRBD2
CDR3nt: TGTGCCAGCAGCCCTAGCGGGGGGAGCACAGATACGCAGTATTTT
CDR3aa: CASSPSGGSTDTQYF

abundance: NA
v_gene: TRBV14
j_gene: TRBJ1-6
d_gene: NA
CDR3nt: TGTGCCAGCAGCCAAGAGACTTCTAATTCACCCCTCCACTTT
CDR3aa: CASSQETSNSPLHF

abundance: NA
v_gene: TRBV10-3
j_gene: TRBJ2-7
d_gene: TRBD1
CDR3nt: TGTGCCACCGAGGGGACAGGGAGCTACGAGCAGTACTTC
CDR3aa: CATEGTGSYEQYF

abundance: NA
v_gene: TRBV4-1
j_gene: TRBJ1-5
d_gene: NA
CDR3nt: TGCGCCAGCAGCCAAGTGGAGGGCAGGGGCAATCAGCCCCAGCATTTT
CDR3aa: CASSQVEGRGNQPQHF

abundance: few
v_gene: TRBV7-9
j_gene: TRBJ1-2
d_gene: NA
CDR3nt: TGTGCCAGCAGCTTAGACCGGGACATGGATGGCTACACCTTC
CDR3aa: CASSLDRDMDGYTF

abundance: NA
v_gene: TRBV9
j_gene: TRBJ1-1
d_gene: NA
CDR3nt: TGTGCCAGCAGCGTAGAAGGGCAGACAGGAACTGAAGCTTTCTTT
CDR3aa: CASSVEGQTGTEAFF

abundance: few
v_gene: TRBV11-2
j_gene: TRBJ1-2
d_gene: NA
CDR3nt: TGTGCCAGCAGCTTGGCGTCAGGGTATGGCTACACCTTC
CDR3aa: CASSLASGYGYTF

abundance: few
v_gene: TRBV9
j_gene: TRBJ2-5
d_gene: TRBD1
CDR3nt: TGTGCCAGCAGCGCCAGGGACAGGGAGGTGGAGACCCAGTACTTC
CDR3aa: CASSARDREVETQYF

abundance: NA
v_gene: TRBV3-1/TRBV3-2
j_gene: TRBJ1-1
d_gene: NA
CDR3nt: TGTGCCAGCAGCCCCTTAGGTTGGCAGGGAAACACTGAAGCTTTCTTT
CDR3aa: CASSPLGWQGNTEAFF

abundance: NA
v_gene: TRBV5-1
j_gene: TRBJ1-3
d_gene: NA
CDR3nt: TGCGCCAGCAGCTTGGGAGAGGCATTTGGAAACACCATATATTTT
CDR3aa: CASSLGEAFGNTIYF

abundance: NA
v_gene: TRBV6-2/TRBV6-3
j_gene: TRBJ2-5
d_gene: TRBD1
CDR3nt: TGTGCCAGCAGTCGGGACAGGCAAGAGACCCAGTACTTC
CDR3aa: CASSRDRQETQYF

abundance: NA
v_gene: TRBV19
j_gene: TRBJ1-2
d_gene: NA
CDR3nt: TGTGCCAGTAGGGGGCTCTCTGGAAATGGCTACACCTTC
CDR3aa: CASRGLSGNGYTF

abundance: NA
v_gene: TRBV19
j_gene: TRBJ2-1
d_gene: NA
CDR3nt: TGTGCCAGTAGTATAGATCGGGGGGCCCATGAGCAGTTCTTC
CDR3aa: CASSIDRGAHEQFF

abundance: NA
v_gene: TRBV7-9
j_gene: TRBJ1-2
d_gene: TRBD1
CDR3nt: TGTGCCAGCAGCTTAACCACAGGGGGCGCGGCCGGCTACACCTTC
CDR3aa: CASSLTTGGAAGYTF